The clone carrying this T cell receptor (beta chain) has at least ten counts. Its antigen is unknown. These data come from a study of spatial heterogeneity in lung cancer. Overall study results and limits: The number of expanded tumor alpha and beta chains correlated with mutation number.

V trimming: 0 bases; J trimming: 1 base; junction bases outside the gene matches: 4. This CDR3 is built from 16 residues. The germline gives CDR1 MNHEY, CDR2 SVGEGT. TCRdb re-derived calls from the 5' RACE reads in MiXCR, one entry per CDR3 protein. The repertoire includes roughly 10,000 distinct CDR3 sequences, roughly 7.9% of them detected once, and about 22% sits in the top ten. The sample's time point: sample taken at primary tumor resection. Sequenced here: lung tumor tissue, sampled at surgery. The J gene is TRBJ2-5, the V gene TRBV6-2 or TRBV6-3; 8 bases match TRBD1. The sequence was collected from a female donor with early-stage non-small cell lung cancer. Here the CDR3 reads CASSYSNQGAQETQYF. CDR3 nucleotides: TGTGCCAGCAGTTACTCGAACCAGGGGGCCCAAGAGACCCAGTACTTC.